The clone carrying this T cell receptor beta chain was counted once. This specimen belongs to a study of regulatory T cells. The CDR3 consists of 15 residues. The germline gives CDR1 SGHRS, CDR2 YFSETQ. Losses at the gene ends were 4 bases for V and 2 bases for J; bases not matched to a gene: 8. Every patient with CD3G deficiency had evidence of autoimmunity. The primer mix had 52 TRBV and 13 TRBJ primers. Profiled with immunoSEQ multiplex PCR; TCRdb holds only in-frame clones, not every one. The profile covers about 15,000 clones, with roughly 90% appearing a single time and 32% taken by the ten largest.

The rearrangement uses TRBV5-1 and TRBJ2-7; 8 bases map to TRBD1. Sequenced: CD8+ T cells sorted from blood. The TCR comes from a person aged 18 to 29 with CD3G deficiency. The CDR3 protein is CASSPGQGATYEQYF. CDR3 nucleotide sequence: TGCGCCAGCAGCCCAGGGCAGGGGGCAACCTACGAGCAGTACTTC.